Reported below is one TCR beta chain. The data were taken from a study of blood T cell repertoires in COVID-19. Generated by immunoSEQ multiplex PCR, the TCRdb table keeps only in-frame clones and is missing some. The sample records around 250,000 clones, about 91% being singletons. V lost 4 bases, J lost 2 bases, and 12 bases lay in between. Per germline, CDR1 SGHRS and CDR2 YFSETQ. There are 14 residues in the CDR3. The TCR comes from a woman aged 40 to 50 who had recovered from COVID-19. Sequencing was done on a sample of peripheral blood. The chain links TRBV5-1 to TRBJ2-5, with a tentative D call TRBD2 (6 bases). CDR3 region: CASSPGLMQETQYF. CDR3 nucleotides: TGCGCCAGCAGCCCTGGACTAATGCAAGAGACCCAGTACTTC.